These T cell receptor beta chains were read from a single sample in a study of T cells in Graves' hyperthyroidism and ophthalmopathy. One entry per CDR3 protein, called by TCRdb with MiXCR from the multiplex PCR reads. The table includes fewer than 550,000 distinct CDR3 sequences, 24% detected once. Sequenced material: blood. These receptors were collected from a young woman with Graves' ophthalmopathy. Each CDR3 is given with its conserved first and last residue. Each record gives: V gene, J gene, D gene, clone size, CDR3 protein, CDR3 DNA. D genes are given only for firm matches. The size entry is marked missing in some rows and otherwise reads once, few, many or a size class.

v_gene: TRBV5-1; j_gene: TRBJ2-2; d_gene: .; abundance: many; CDR3aa: CASSLAPGIDTGELFF; CDR3nt: TGCGCCAGCAGCTTGGCCCCCGGGATCGACACCGGGGAGCTGTTTTTT
v_gene: TRBV12-3/TRBV12-4; j_gene: TRBJ2-2; d_gene: TRBD2; abundance: .; CDR3aa: CASSLVTSGKVGELFF; CDR3nt: TGTGCCAGCAGTTTAGTAACTAGCGGGAAAGTCGGGGAGCTGTTTTTT
v_gene: TRBV11-1; j_gene: TRBJ1-2; d_gene: TRBD1; abundance: many; CDR3aa: CASSSIQGADYGYGYTF; CDR3nt: TGTGCCAGCAGTTCTATTCAGGGGGCGGATTACGGTTATGGCTACACCTTC
v_gene: TRBV28; j_gene: TRBJ2-5; d_gene: .; abundance: once; CDR3aa: CAARGYQETQYF; CDR3nt: TGTGCCGCTAGGGGGTACCAAGAGACCCAGTACTTC
v_gene: TRBV6-5; j_gene: TRBJ2-5; d_gene: TRBD2; abundance: many; CDR3aa: CASSYSASGETQYF; CDR3nt: TGTGCCAGCAGTTACTCAGCTAGCGGAGAGACCCAGTACTTC
v_gene: TRBV7-7; j_gene: TRBJ2-7; d_gene: TRBD1; abundance: many; CDR3aa: CASSPGGADEQYF; CDR3nt: TGTGCTAGCAGCCCAGGGGGCGCGGACGAGCAGTACTTC
v_gene: TRBV7-2; j_gene: TRBJ2-7; d_gene: TRBD2; abundance: .; CDR3aa: CASSLGREGLYEQYF; CDR3nt: TGTGCCAGCAGCTTAGGGCGGGAGGGCCTTTACGAGCAGTACTTC
v_gene: TRBV9; j_gene: TRBJ2-7; d_gene: .; abundance: .; CDR3aa: CASSVAERSYEQYF; CDR3nt: TGTGCCAGCAGCGTAGCTGAGAGAAGTTACGAGCAGTACTTC
v_gene: TRBV19; j_gene: TRBJ2-7; d_gene: TRBD2; abundance: few; CDR3aa: CASSIAVAGFYEQYF; CDR3nt: TGTGCCAGTAGTATAGCAGTAGCGGGGTTCTACGAGCAGTACTTC
v_gene: TRBV28; j_gene: TRBJ2-7; d_gene: TRBD1; abundance: .; CDR3aa: CASSLPDRGSTYEQYF; CDR3nt: TGTGCCAGCAGTTTACCCGACAGGGGGTCCACCTACGAGCAGTACTTC
v_gene: TRBV7-9; j_gene: TRBJ1-1; d_gene: .; abundance: many; CDR3aa: CASSLTSMNTEAFF; CDR3nt: TGTGCCAGCAGCCTTACAAGCATGAACACTGAAGCTTTCTTT
v_gene: TRBV20-1; j_gene: TRBJ1-2; d_gene: .; abundance: many; CDR3aa: CSARDPSSYGYTF; CDR3nt: TGCAGTGCTAGAGACCCCAGCAGCTATGGCTACACCTTC
v_gene: TRBV12-3/TRBV12-4; j_gene: TRBJ2-5; d_gene: TRBD2; abundance: many; CDR3aa: CASSPNGGGLETQYF; CDR3nt: TGTGCCAGCAGTCCCAATGGGGGGGGATTGGAGACCCAGTACTTC
v_gene: TRBV7-9; j_gene: TRBJ1-5; d_gene: .; abundance: .; CDR3aa: CASSLGTVSSQPQHF; CDR3nt: TGTGCCAGCAGCTTAGGGACAGTTTCTTCCCAGCCCCAGCATTTT
v_gene: TRBV12-5; j_gene: TRBJ1-2; d_gene: TRBD1; abundance: many; CDR3aa: CASGLPQGTYGYTF; CDR3nt: TGTGCTAGTGGTTTGCCACAGGGGACCTATGGCTACACCTTC
v_gene: TRBV4-2; j_gene: TRBJ2-7; d_gene: .; abundance: few; CDR3aa: CASSQEWRGEYEQYF; CDR3nt: TGTGCCAGCAGCCAAGAATGGCGAGGGGAATACGAGCAGTACTTC
v_gene: TRBV7-9; j_gene: TRBJ1-2; d_gene: .; abundance: many; CDR3aa: CASSLGSAADGYTF; CDR3nt: TGTGCCAGCAGCTTAGGTTCAGCCGCCGATGGCTACACCTTC
v_gene: TRBV15; j_gene: TRBJ2-7; d_gene: TRBD1; abundance: .; CDR3aa: CATSRDTWAGGEQYF; CDR3nt: TGTGCCACCAGCAGAGATACGTGGGCAGGGGGCGAGCAGTACTTC
v_gene: TRBV7-8; j_gene: TRBJ1-5; d_gene: .; abundance: .; CDR3aa: CASSLSPSNQPQHF; CDR3nt: TGTGCCAGCAGCTTAAGTCCAAGCAATCAGCCCCAGCATTTT
v_gene: TRBV6-2/TRBV6-3; j_gene: TRBJ2-2; d_gene: .; abundance: many; CDR3aa: CASSASSGELFF; CDR3nt: TGTGCCAGCAGTGCATCGAGCGGGGAGCTGTTTTTT
v_gene: TRBV6-5; j_gene: TRBJ1-5; d_gene: TRBD1; abundance: many; CDR3aa: CASSSHDRGYQPQHF; CDR3nt: TGTGCCAGCAGTAGCCACGACAGGGGGTATCAGCCCCAGCATTTT
v_gene: TRBV2; j_gene: TRBJ1-5; d_gene: .; abundance: many; CDR3aa: CASSPRVSNQPQHF; CDR3nt: TGTGCCAGCAGTCCCAGAGTTAGCAATCAGCCCCAGCATTTT
v_gene: TRBV6-2/TRBV6-3; j_gene: TRBJ1-5; d_gene: .; abundance: few; CDR3aa: CASSSSETGPQHF; CDR3nt: TGTGCCAGCAGTTCCTCGGAGACAGGTCCCCAGCATTTT
v_gene: TRBV20-1; j_gene: TRBJ1-5; d_gene: .; abundance: many; CDR3aa: CSAGGGASQPQHF; CDR3nt: TGCAGTGCTGGGGGAGGGGCGAGCCAGCCCCAGCATTTT
v_gene: TRBV11-2; j_gene: TRBJ1-1; d_gene: .; abundance: .; CDR3aa: CASSRFDKTWEAFF; CDR3nt: TGTGCCAGCAGCCGCTTCGACAAGACCTGGGAAGCTTTCTTT
v_gene: TRBV6-5; j_gene: TRBJ2-7; d_gene: .; abundance: many; CDR3aa: CASSYATSYEQYF; CDR3nt: TGTGCCAGCAGTTACGCCACTAGCTACGAGCAGTACTTC
v_gene: TRBV12-3/TRBV12-4; j_gene: TRBJ2-7; d_gene: .; abundance: many; CDR3aa: CASSRPTGEQYF; CDR3nt: TGTGCCAGCAGCCGTCCTACAGGGGAGCAGTACTTC
v_gene: TRBV27; j_gene: TRBJ1-2; d_gene: TRBD1; abundance: many; CDR3aa: CASSFWATGIGGYTF; CDR3nt: TGTGCCAGCAGTTTTTGGGCGACAGGGATTGGCGGCTACACCTTC
v_gene: TRBV28; j_gene: TRBJ2-7; d_gene: .; abundance: many; CDR3aa: CASSFQPGALLDYEQYF; CDR3nt: TGTGCCAGCAGTTTCCAGCCCGGGGCCCTACTGGACTACGAGCAGTACTTC
v_gene: TRBV2; j_gene: TRBJ2-4; d_gene: TRBD2; abundance: many; CDR3aa: CASTLGGLHIQYF; CDR3nt: TGTGCCAGCACCCTGGGAGGGTTGCACATTCAGTACTTC